The rows below give T cell receptor beta chains drawn from one sample of a study of blood T cell repertoires in COVID-19. The protocol was immunoSEQ multiplex PCR, while the TCRdb copy is restricted to in-frame clones and leaves out a portion. The table lists 150,000 to 200,000 clones, approximately 80% of them singletons. The sample was PBMCs or T cells enriched from blood (not recorded which). The source of these receptors is a man between 40 and 49 years old who had recovered from COVID-19. Both conserved end residues are trimmed from each CDR3.

cdr3_aa j_call v_call
ASSREGTGQPQH TRBJ1-5 TRBV19
ASSVGGFVASTDTQY TRBJ2-3 TRBV9
ASSHRGGPYNEQF TRBJ2-1 TRBV11-2
ASSDMGLAGY TRBJ2-7 TRBV2
AWGEGAGTEAF TRBJ1-1 TRBV30
ASSQGSRGPGYT TRBJ1-2 TRBV3-1/TRBV3-2
ASTAGSYEQY TRBJ2-7 TRBV2
ASSLLGGMNTEAF TRBJ1-1 TRBV5-6
ASTTPGGAEKLF TRBJ1-4 TRBV7-9
ASRSMGRRGEQY TRBJ2-7 TRBV19
ASSQGGGKQF TRBJ2-1 TRBV3-1/TRBV3-2
ASSQETGGRNGYT TRBJ1-2 TRBV4-1
AWSGTPTNTGELF TRBJ2-2 TRBV30
ATAGTGAPLDQPQH TRBJ1-5 TRBV19
ASSVLAGVSSYEQY TRBJ2-7 TRBV19
ASSSRTNTGELF TRBJ2-2 TRBV5-8
ATSDLSSGGAKNNEQF TRBJ2-1 TRBV24-1
ASSAIETQY TRBJ2-5 TRBV2
AWSALRTEAF TRBJ1-1 TRBV30
ATSGALTGVGYT TRBJ1-2 TRBV15
ASSYSNEQF TRBJ2-1 TRBV5-6
SAPDRYEQY TRBJ2-7 TRBV20-1
ATSDLKTSTDTQY TRBJ2-3 TRBV24-1
ATQTGYSQPQH TRBJ1-5 TRBV19
ASSRTGIEAYGYT TRBJ1-2 TRBV3-1/TRBV3-2
AGQQGRDNSPLH TRBJ1-6 TRBV2
ASSSVSPGQGAREQY TRBJ2-7 TRBV19
SVLPHGVRDYGYT TRBJ1-2 TRBV29-1
ASSDHRNTEAF TRBJ1-1 TRBV6-1
ASSFMGPNEQF TRBJ2-1 TRBV5-1
ASSLGLATYNEQF TRBJ2-1 TRBV7-2
TSSQDRRFSGNTIY TRBJ1-3 TRBV1
ASSMSWGLSNTEAF TRBJ1-1 TRBV19
ASSSISGTGGGGYT TRBJ1-2 TRBV27
ASSDGLAGGYPTDTQY TRBJ2-3 TRBV10-1
ASSVGLSGALPETQY TRBJ2-5 TRBV9